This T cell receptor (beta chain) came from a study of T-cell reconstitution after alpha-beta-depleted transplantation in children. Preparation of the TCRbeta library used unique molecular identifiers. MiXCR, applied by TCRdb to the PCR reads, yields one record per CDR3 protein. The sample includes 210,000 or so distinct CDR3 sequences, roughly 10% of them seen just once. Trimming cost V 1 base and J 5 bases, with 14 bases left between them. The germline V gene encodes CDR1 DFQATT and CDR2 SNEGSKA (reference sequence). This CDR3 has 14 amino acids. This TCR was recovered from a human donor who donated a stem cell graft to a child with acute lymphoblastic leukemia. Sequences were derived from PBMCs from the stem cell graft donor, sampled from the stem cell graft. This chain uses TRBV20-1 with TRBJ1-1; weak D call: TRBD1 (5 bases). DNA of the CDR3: TGCAGTGCTAGAGTACCAGGGTCTCTAACTGAAGCTTTCTTT. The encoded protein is CSARVPGSLTEAFF.